This T cell receptor (beta chain) was retrieved from a study of shared clonotypes between healthy human individuals. The overall study: Each donor contributed plates that comprised three CD4 naive, three CD4 memory, two CD8 naive and one CD8 memory. General study points: Naive subsets usually exceeded memory subsets in estimated richness.

CD45RO negativity and positive selection for CCR7 defined naive CD8 cells, a population that excluded terminally differentiated effector memory CD45RA+ cells. It was across several immunoSEQ plates that each subset's genomic DNA was evenly split. Sequencing was performed with immunoSEQ multiplex PCR; in TCRdb, only in-frame clones are kept and a portion is missing. The table shows about 800,000 clones, with just over 95% occurring only once. Concerning this clone itself: Its target is not known.

Sequences were obtained from naive CD8+ T cells sorted from blood. The sequence was obtained from a man under 40 in good health.

The CDR3 nucleotides are TGTGCCAGCACCCAACAGGGGGGAACCGGGGAGCTGTTTTTT. Residues: CASTQQGGTGELFF. The rearrangement uses TRBV9 and TRBJ2-2; the match to TRBD1 covers 8 bases. The ends lost 6 bases at V and 5 bases at J; junction bases unmatched: 6. Germline CDR1 and CDR2: SGDLS and YYNGEE. The CDR3 runs 14 residues.